This paragraph covers one T cell receptor (beta chain) sequence. V was pared by 1 base and J by 6 bases, with 8 bases of the junction left unmatched. This CDR3 is built from 16 residues. CDR1 MGHRA and CDR2 YSYEKL come from the germline V gene. The data derive from a study of ipilimumab plus nivolumab after autologous stem cell transplantation. At the level of the study: Myeloma patients were high-risk transplant-naive or relapsed within 3 years of first autologous transplant.

Some clones are missing from TCRdb's copy, which holds only in-frame ones; the method was immunoSEQ multiplex PCR. The sample yields some 46,000 clones, 70% to 90% seen once. Dosing: nivolumab 3 mg/kg IV, weeks 1, 4, 7, 10, then every two weeks to week 26. The chain recombines TRBV4-1 with TRBJ2-3, with TRBD1 matching 9 bases. This sample comprised PBMCs, obtained in a trial of ipilimumab plus nivolumab as post-transplant consolidation. The sequence came from a male donor with multiple myeloma. As DNA, the CDR3 is TGCGCCAGCAGCCAAGGAGGGAACAGGGGGCGTGATACGCAGTATTTT. This sequence encodes CASSQGGNRGRDTQYF.